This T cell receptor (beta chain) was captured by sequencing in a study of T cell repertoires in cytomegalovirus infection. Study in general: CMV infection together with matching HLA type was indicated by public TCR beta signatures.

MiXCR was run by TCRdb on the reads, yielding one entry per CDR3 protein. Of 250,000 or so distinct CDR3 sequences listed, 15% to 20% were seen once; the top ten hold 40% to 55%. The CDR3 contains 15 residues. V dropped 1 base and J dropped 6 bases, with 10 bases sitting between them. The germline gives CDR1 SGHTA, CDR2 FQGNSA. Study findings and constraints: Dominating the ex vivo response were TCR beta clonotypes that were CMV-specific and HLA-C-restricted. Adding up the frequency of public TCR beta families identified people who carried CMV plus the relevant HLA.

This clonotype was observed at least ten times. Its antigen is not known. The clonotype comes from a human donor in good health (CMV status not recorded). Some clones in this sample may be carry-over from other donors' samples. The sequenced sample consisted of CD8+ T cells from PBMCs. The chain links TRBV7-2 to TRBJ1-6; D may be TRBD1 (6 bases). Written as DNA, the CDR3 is TGTGCCAGCAGCTTAGTCCCAGGGGTTAATTCACCCCTCCACTTT. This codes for CASSLVPGVNSPLHF.